Shown below are 18 T cell receptor beta chains from a single sample sequenced in a study of T cell responses to AZD1222 COVID-19 vaccine (dated by TCRdb to the early 2020s). The library came from the immunoSEQ multiplex PCR assay. Sourced from immuneACCESS, this table was stored by TCRdb with only in-frame sequences that have V and J called. A share of the clones is absent; for the studies checked, an unresolved V gene accounts for under half, and the remainder has no known explanation. This sample lists approximately 130,000 clones; approximately 90% were detected once. Roughly 3.1% of the sample is in the top ten clones. Reading the label with the study, this specimen's time point is: about 28 days (+/-7) after the second vaccine dose. Source: peripheral blood, taken 28 days after the second AZD1222 dose. Receptors were obtained from an adult who received the AZD1222 COVID-19 vaccine.

The chain joins TRBV9 to TRBJ2-7; 8 bases are shared with TRBD1. The V and J ends lost 0 bases and 5 bases, in that order; junction bases with no gene match: 7. The CDR3 totals 15 residues. CDR1 and CDR2 from the germline V gene are SGDLS and YYNGEE. As DNA, the CDR3 is TGTGCCAGCAGCGTAGGGACAGGGCTGTCCCACGAGCAGTACTTC. Translated: CASSVGTGLSHEQYF.

This rearrangement joins TRBV11-3 to TRBJ1-2; the D gene is possibly TRBD1 (5 bases). The V gene lost 0 bases and the J gene lost 1 base, with 6 bases spanning the gap. The germline CDR1 and CDR2 sequences are SGHNT and YENEEA. The CDR3 runs to 14 residues. CDR3 DNA: TGTGCCAGCAGCTTAGATGACAGTAACTATGGCTACACCTTC. As protein: CASSLDDSNYGYTF.

The J gene is TRBJ1-1, the V gene TRBV5-1; TRBD1 agrees at 9 bases. J lost 4 bases, V lost 0 bases, and 4 bases had no gene match. CDR1 is SGHRS and CDR2 is YFSETQ in the germline V gene. The CDR3 is 15 residues long. The CDR3 protein is CASSLEGQGLTEAFF. Here the CDR3 DNA reads TGCGCCAGCAGCTTGGAAGGACAGGGGCTCACTGAAGCTTTCTTT.

The chain employs TRBV6-2 or TRBV6-3 and TRBJ1-4; D gene ambiguous. CDR1 and CDR2 from the germline V gene are MNHEY and SVGEGT. Trimming left V 2 bases short and J 3 bases short, with 19 bases between. The CDR3 consists of 18 residues. The CDR3 DNA follows: TGTGCCAGCAGTTACAGTTTGAGATTCTCGACGGCTAATGAAAAACTGTTTTTT. Translation gives CASSYSLRFSTANEKLFF.

The J gene is TRBJ2-2, the V gene TRBV10-3, with 8 bases fitting TRBD2. The CDR3 has 16 residues. Germline V gene data show CDR1 as ENHRY and CDR2 as SYGVKD. Trimming took 7 bases from V and 3 from J; bases not matched to a gene: 10. The CDR3 DNA follows: TGTGCCATCAACCCTCGGGGGGGAGGCGACACCGGGGAGCTGTTTTTT. Translation: CAINPRGGGDTGELFF.

The chain links TRBV5-1 to TRBJ2-3; 12 bases fit TRBD2. The CDR3 covers 16 residues. Unmatched junction bases numbered 8, after V lost 4 bases and J lost 5 bases. In germline, CDR1 is SGHRS, CDR2 YFSETQ. CDR3 in DNA: TGCGCCAGCAGCACCCCTAGCGGGGGGGCTGAAGATACGCAGTATTTT. This encodes CASSTPSGGAEDTQYF.

The V call is TRBV3-1 (or the pseudogene TRBV3-2), the J call TRBJ1-3; no clear D. The CDR3 consists of 16 residues. Looked up from germline, CDR1 is LGHDT and CDR2 is YNNKEL (reference sequence). Between the trimmed V and J ends, which lost 4 bases and 0 bases, there was a span of 13 bases. CDR3 DNA: TGTGCCAGCAGCCCCCGGGCTCTACTCTCTGGAAACACCATATATTTT. It translates to CASSPRALLSGNTIYF.

The rearrangement joins TRBV21-1 to TRBJ2-2; the D segment call TRBD1 is taken from the table without a DNA check. TRBV21-1 is given as a pseudogene. This CDR3 region has 17 residues. The CDR3 DNA follows: TGTGCCAGCAGCAAAAGCCCCAGGGGAAGGATAAGGGGGGAGCTGTTTTTT. It encodes CASSKSPRGRIRGELFF.

This sequence joins TRBV3-1 (or the pseudogene TRBV3-2) and TRBJ2-2; D may be TRBD2 (6 bases). This CDR3 comprises 15 residues. With 4 bases removed from V and 1 base from J, the gap between germline ends came to 10 bases. Germline-derived CDR1 and CDR2 are LGHDT and YNNKEL (reference sequence). The CDR3 bases are TGTGCCAGCAGCCGCCGGGACTGGAACACCGGGGAGCTGTTTTTT. It translates to CASSRRDWNTGELFF.

The genes are TRBV13 and TRBJ1-6, with D uncertain. Germline-derived CDR1 and CDR2 are PRHDT and FYEKMQ (reference sequence). The V end was cut by 2 bases, the J end by 3 bases, with 11 bases between. The CDR3 spans 16 residues. Here the CDR3 reads CASSLRTALYNSPLHF. The CDR3 DNA reads as TGTGCCAGCAGCTTAAGAACAGCCCTCTATAATTCACCCCTCCACTTT. The whole variable domain, filled in from reference TRBV13 and TRBJ1-6, reads AAGVIQSPRHLIKEKRETATLKCYPIPRHDTVYWYQQGPGQDPQFLISFYEKMQSDKGSIPDRFSAQQFSDYHSELNMSSLELGDSALYFCASSLRTALYNSPLHFGNGTRLTVT.

This clone was seen only once. The chain joins TRBV6-5 to TRBJ2-1; D is uncertain. This CDR3 region has 15 residues. The germline gives CDR1 MNHEY, CDR2 SVGAGI. V was pared by 6 bases and J by 0 bases, with 12 bases between. CDR3 sequence reads: CASRLFRSSYNEQFF. The CDR3, as DNA: TGTGCCAGCAGACTTTTCCGGAGCTCCTACAATGAGCAGTTCTTC.

The gene calls are TRBV4-1 and TRBJ2-5, with 7 bases fitting TRBD1. The germline gives CDR1 MGHRA, CDR2 YSYEKL. The CDR3 covers 15 residues. V was clipped by 0 bases and J by 5 bases; unmatched bases: 6. DNA for the CDR3: TGCGCCAGCAGCCAAGATAGGGGACAGTTGGAGACCCAGTACTTC. Protein: CASSQDRGQLETQYF.

The chain recombines TRBV2 with TRBJ1-5, with D possibly TRBD1 on 5 matching bases. V was trimmed by 7 bases and J by 2 bases, leaving 9 bases between them. The CDR3 has 13 amino acids. CDR1 is SNHLY and CDR2 is FYNNEI in the germline V gene. The CDR3 DNA is TGTGCCAGCAAGGGGCAACGCAATCAGCCCCAGCATTTT. Translated: CASKGQRNQPQHF.

This chain uses TRBV19 with TRBJ2-1; 10 nucleotides agree with TRBD2. The CDR3 has 15 amino acids. V was clipped by 3 bases and J by 8 bases; unmatched bases: 7. From germline, CDR1 is LNHDA and CDR2 SQIVND (reference sequence). The DNA of the CDR3 is TGTGCCAGTAGTATCCTGCCTAGCGGGGGTTATGAGCAGTTCTTC. It translates to CASSILPSGGYEQFF.

The chain couples TRBV7-3 to TRBJ1-3; TRBD1 aligns across 7 bases. Per germline, CDR1 SGHTA and CDR2 FQGTGA. Trimming removed 5 bases from V and 4 bases from J; junction bases left unmatched: 17. The CDR3 has 18 residues. In DNA form, the CDR3 reads TGTGCCAGCAGCAGACGGCCCCCTGACAGGGAAGGGGGAAACACCATATATTTT. Protein sequence: CASSRRPPDREGGNTIYF. Full variable domain (outside the CDR3, taken from reference TRBV7-3 and TRBJ1-3): GAGVSQTPSNKVTEKGKYVELRCDPISGHTALYWYRQSLGQGPEFLIYFQGTGAADDSGLPNDRFFAVRPEGSVSTLKIQRTERGDSAVYLCASSRRPPDREGGNTIYFGEGSWLTVV.

The chain recombines TRBV18 with TRBJ1-1; D remains ambiguous. This CDR3 spans 14 amino acids. The germline V gene encodes CDR1 KGHSH and CDR2 LQKENI. The V end lost 1 base, the J end lost 2 bases, and 8 bases lay between the germline ends. CDR3 sequence (DNA): TGTGCCAGCTCACCACGGGCGGTTAACACTGAAGCTTTCTTT. Translated, it gives CASSPRAVNTEAFF. The full variable domain, with the rest looked up from reference TRBV18 and TRBJ1-1, is NAGVMQNPRHLVRRRGQEARLRCSPMKGHSHVYWYRQLPEEGLKFMVYLQKENIIDESGMPKERFSAEFPKEGPSILRIQQVVRGDSAAYFCASSPRAVNTEAFFGQGTRLTVV.

The rearrangement joins TRBV6-5 to TRBJ1-1; 9 bases agree with TRBD1. This CDR3 has 15 residues. J was trimmed by 4 bases and V by 0 bases; bases with no gene match: 3. In germline, CDR1 is MNHEY, CDR2 SVGAGI. CDR3 in DNA: TGTGCCAGCAGTTACTCTAGGGACAGGGCCACTGAAGCTTTCTTT. Protein product: CASSYSRDRATEAFF.

The chain employs TRBV6-2 or TRBV6-3 and TRBJ2-5; D perhaps matches TRBD1 (6 bases). From germline, CDR1 is MNHEY and CDR2 SVGEGT. The CDR3 covers 16 residues. V lost 2 bases and J 2 bases, leaving 15 bases between the germline ends. The CDR3 DNA follows: TGTGCCAGCAGTTACGCCCTCCGGGACAAACAAGAGACCCAGTACTTC. Residues: CASSYALRDKQETQYF.